What follows are 19 T cell receptor beta chains derived from one specimen sequenced in a study of technical replicates of blood from several donors (dated by TCRdb to 2015 to 2018). The library was made by the immunoSEQ multiplex PCR assay. In TCRdb, the immuneACCESS table is reduced to in-frame sequences with V and J assigned. These tables do not hold every clone; where another copy was compared, an unresolved V gene accounts for under half, and the others remain unexplained. This sample lists about 100,000 clones; under 97% were detected once. Of the sample, 0.22% falls within the top ten clones. Sequencing was done on a sample of T cells isolated from PBMCs. Receptors were obtained from a human donor in good health.

The V gene is TRBV30, the J gene TRBJ1-2; a weak D match, TRBD1 (5 bases). Germline V gene sequence: CDR1 GTSNPN, CDR2 SVGIG (reference sequence). CDR3 size: 13 residues. Trimming shortened V by 3 bases and J by 5 bases, and 13 bases separated the two germline ends. The chain's CDR3 is CAWRRRAGYGYTF. CDR3 nucleotides: TGTGCCTGGAGGCGCAGGGCGGGATATGGCTACACCTTC.

The V call is TRBV19, the J call TRBJ2-1, with 9 bases fitting TRBD1. The trim removed 3 bases at V and 4 bases at J, leaving 4 bases unmatched. Germline V gives CDR1 LNHDA, CDR2 SQIVND (reference sequence). The CDR3 runs 15 residues. The CDR3, as DNA: TGTGCCAGTAGTATCCCCGGGACAGGGTACAATGAGCAGTTCTTC. Encoded protein: CASSIPGTGYNEQFF.

The chain is built from TRBV9 and TRBJ2-2, with 7 bases lining up with TRBD1. Trimming took 1 base from V and 5 from J; bases not matched to a gene: 5. CDR3 size: 15 residues. Germline lookup yields CDR1 SGDLS and CDR2 YYNGEE. This CDR3 is CASSVKGGQTGELFF. The CDR3 DNA reads TGTGCCAGCAGCGTAAAAGGGGGCCAAACCGGGGAGCTGTTTTTT.

This clone was detected once. The V gene is TRBV5-1, the J gene TRBJ1-2; D possibly corresponds to TRBD1 (5 bases). The CDR3 totals 14 residues. V gave up 0 bases and J gave up 2 bases, with 8 bases separating them. Germline V gene lookup returns CDR1 SGHRS and CDR2 YFSETQ. The CDR3 loop reads CASSLDRNNYGYTF. The CDR3 coding sequence is TGCGCCAGCAGCTTGGACAGGAACAACTATGGCTACACCTTC.

The chain uses TRBV2 and TRBJ2-1; D not certain. The V end lost 9 bases, the J end lost 5 bases, and 5 bases lay between the germline ends. The germline CDR1 and CDR2 sequences are SNHLY and FYNNEI. The CDR3 totals 10 residues. CDR3 nucleotide sequence: TGTGCCAGTGCTAACAATGAGCAGTTCTTC. It is translated as CASANNEQFF.

This clone was found once. The rearrangement uses TRBV19 and TRBJ2-7; D gene unclear. Trimming removed 2 bases from V and 0 bases from J, with 11 bases in between. CDR1 and CDR2 (germline): LNHDA, SQIVND (reference sequence). The CDR3 totals 15 residues. The CDR3 nucleotides read TGTGCCAGTAGTATATATAACAGCAACTCCTACGAGCAGTACTTC. As protein: CASSIYNSNSYEQYF.

The CDR3 region has the DNA TGTGCCAGCCGGCGGGCCCAGCCGGCTTTCTTT. Translating it yields CASRRAQPAFF. This rearrangement joins TRBV28 to TRBJ1-1; D unclear. The CDR3 extends over 11 amino acids. The ends were cut back, 8 bases at V and 11 bases at J, with 15 bases in the middle. From germline, CDR1 is MDHEN and CDR2 SYDVKM.

The V gene is TRBV7-9, the J gene TRBJ1-2, with TRBD1 matching over 10 bases. The junction had 10 bases not matched to a gene; V was cut back by 5 bases and J by 7 bases. CDR3 length: 15 amino acids. Germline V CDR1 and CDR2: SEHNR, FQNEAQ (reference sequence). CDR3 protein: CASSPPPGQGGGYTF. Here the CDR3 DNA reads TGTGCCAGCAGCCCGCCCCCCGGACAGGGGGGTGGCTACACCTTC.

This clone came up once. The V gene is TRBV27, the J gene TRBJ2-7; TRBD1 matches at 7 bases. This CDR3 has 15 amino acids. Germline trimming cut 6 bases from V and 1 base from J; bases unmatched to any gene: 9. CDR1 and CDR2 (germline): MNHEY, SMNVEV (reference sequence). In DNA, the CDR3 is TGTGCCAGCAGCCTTATCCGGGACAGTTCCTACGAGCAGTACTTC. It encodes CASSLIRDSSYEQYF.

The chain couples TRBV19 to TRBJ2-7; D perhaps matches TRBD1 (5 bases). This CDR3 has 17 amino acids. V lost 0 bases, J lost 4 bases, and 19 bases lay in between. Germline loops: CDR1 LNHDA, CDR2 SQIVND (reference sequence). The DNA of the CDR3 is TGTGCCAGTAGTATAGATCCCTCGAAAGGGGATCGGTACGAGCAGTACTTC. Its translation is CASSIDPSKGDRYEQYF.

V is TRBV27 and J is TRBJ1-2; no clear D. V shed 5 bases and J shed 4 bases, with 11 bases lying between them. In germline, CDR1 is MNHEY, CDR2 SMNVEV (reference sequence). This CDR3 is built from 13 residues. The DNA for the CDR3 is TGTGCCAGCAGTCTAGGTCCGGGCTATGGCTACACCTTC. Encoded protein: CASSLGPGYGYTF.

The chain couples TRBV4-1 to TRBJ2-3, with 9 bases aligning to TRBD1. The V gene's germline CDR1 is MGHRA and CDR2 YSYEKL. V dropped 4 bases and J dropped 0; count of bases not matched to a gene: 8. The CDR3 has 17 amino acids. This CDR3 reads CASSRLGTGSSTDTQYF. The CDR3 nucleotides are TGCGCCAGCAGCCGACTAGGGACAGGGAGTAGCACAGATACGCAGTATTTT.

This clone was counted a single time. V and J are TRBV5-1 and TRBJ2-7, with a possible D match to TRBD1 (6 bases). This CDR3 is 14 amino acids long. Germline V gene sequence: CDR1 SGHRS, CDR2 YFSETQ. V lost 0 bases and J lost 6, with 13 bases in between. The CDR3 nucleotides read TGCGCCAGCAGCTTGGGACAGGCTTTGGGCGAGCAGTACTTC. Protein product: CASSLGQALGEQYF. The full variable domain, in which reference TRBV5-1 and TRBJ2-7 provide the parts outside the CDR3, is KAGVTQTPRYLIKTRGQQVTLSCSPISGHRSVSWYQQTPGQGLQFLFEYFSETQRNKGNFPGRFSGRQFSNSRSEMNVSTLELGDSALYLCASSLGQALGEQYFGPGTRLTVT.

This chain uses TRBV5-6 with TRBJ2-7, with 9 bases that match TRBD1. V trimming: 2 bases; J trimming: 3 bases; junction bases outside the gene matches: 6. The CDR3 loop spans 15 amino acids. CDR1 is SGHDT and CDR2 is YYEEEE in the germline V gene. As DNA, the CDR3 is TGTGCCAGCAGCTTAGGACCGGGACAGGGCTACGAGCAGTACTTC. Protein sequence: CASSLGPGQGYEQYF.

The chain recombines TRBV4-1 with TRBJ2-7, with a possible D match to TRBD1 (5 bases). Germline lookup yields CDR1 MGHRA and CDR2 YSYEKL. The CDR3 consists of 15 residues. The V end was cut by 0 bases, the J end by 6 bases, with 15 bases between. The CDR3 sequence: CASSQDYGQDPEQYF. The CDR3 DNA reads TGCGCCAGCAGCCAAGATTATGGACAAGACCCCGAGCAGTACTTC.

The V call is TRBV19, the J call TRBJ1-5, with 11 nucleotides matching TRBD1. V gave up 5 bases and J gave up 6 bases; unmatched junction bases: 15. The CDR3 has 18 residues. Germline-derived CDR1 and CDR2 are LNHDA and SQIVND (reference sequence). CDR3 in amino acids: CASSGGQGALDLLQPQHF. CDR3 DNA sequence: TGTGCCAGTAGTGGAGGACAGGGGGCGCTGGATCTACTTCAGCCCCAGCATTTT.

The V call is TRBV6-6, the J call TRBJ1-5; D possibly corresponds to TRBD1 (5 bases). CDR1 is MNHNY, CDR2 SVGAGI, per germline (reference sequence). The CDR3 totals 16 residues. The V and J ends lost 2 bases and 0 bases respectively, with 11 bases between them. The CDR3 sequence is CASSYRTKYSNQPQHF. In DNA, the CDR3 is TGTGCCAGCAGTTACAGGACAAAGTATAGCAATCAGCCCCAGCATTTT.

The V gene is TRBV4-2, the J gene TRBJ2-3, with 10 nucleotides matching TRBD2. The V gene end was trimmed by 2 bases and the J gene end by 3 bases; junction bases not matched to a gene: 5. The CDR3 is 16 residues long. Per germline, CDR1 LGHNA and CDR2 YNFKEQ. CDR3 loop: CASSQPSGGATDTQYF. CDR3 in DNA: TGTGCCAGCAGCCAACCAAGCGGGGGGGCAACAGATACGCAGTATTTT.

The chain is built from TRBV4-1 and TRBJ2-2; 8 bases match TRBD1. CDR1 and CDR2 (germline): MGHRA, YSYEKL. The CDR3 extends over 16 amino acids. V lost 0 bases, J lost 0 bases, and 0 bases stayed unmatched. CDR3 in amino acids: CASSQETGANTGELFF. The CDR3 nucleotides read TGCGCCAGCAGCCAAGAGACAGGGGCGAACACCGGGGAGCTGTTTTTT.